The 13 T cell receptor beta chains below were found in one sample sequenced in a study of HIV-infected patients and healthy controls. Roughly three months, about 14 weeks, into antiretroviral therapy, follow-up blood was collected. Whole blood was used without fractionation, so all unsorted peripheral T cells were included. About 500 ng RNA was reverse transcribed with alpha and beta constant-region primers. Each of the alpha and beta chains got its own library through chain-specific third strand synthesis with indices. TCRdb re-called the 5' RACE reads through MiXCR, storing one row per CDR3 protein. The profile shows roughly 5,100 distinct CDR3 sequences, around 5.2% of them singletons. Specimen: blood, collected during antiretroviral therapy. These receptors all come from an adult with HIV infection.

In its sample, this clonotype was seen a few times. In nucleotides, the CDR3 is TGTGCCAGCAGGCAGGGAGGGCACAATGAGCAGTTCTTC. It yields the protein CASRQGGHNEQFF. This chain links TRBV28 with TRBJ2-1, with 7 bases identical to TRBD2. CDR3 length equals 13 residues. Germline V lookup: CDR1 MDHEN, CDR2 SYDVKM. After removal of 6 bases from V and 5 bases from J, the junction contained 4 bases not matched to a gene.

The rearrangement uses TRBV29-1 and TRBJ2-7; 11 nucleotides align to TRBD2. This CDR3 has 15 residues. The germline V gene has CDR1 SQVTM and CDR2 ANQGSEA. Losses at the gene ends were 7 bases for V and 3 bases for J; bases not matched to a gene: 11. Written as DNA, the CDR3 is TGCAGCGCTCGGGCCGCACTAGCGGGAGTCTACGAGCAGTACTTC. Translated: CSARAALAGVYEQYF.

By share, this clonotype counts as medium-sized. This chain connects TRBV6-5 to TRBJ1-5, with no clear D. In germline, CDR1 is MNHEY, CDR2 SVGAGI. Trimming stripped 0 bases from V and 7 bases from J, with 7 bases between. The CDR3 spans 13 residues. The CDR3 is CASSYSTQQPQHF. The DNA for the CDR3 is TGTGCCAGCAGTTACTCGACACAGCAGCCCCAGCATTTT.

This clonotype is classed as medium-sized. V is TRBV27 and J is TRBJ2-1, with 8 bases fitting TRBD1. J lost 7 bases, V lost 7 bases, and 9 bases had no gene match. CDR1 is MNHEY and CDR2 is SMNVEV in the germline V gene (reference sequence). There are 14 residues in the CDR3. The CDR3 DNA reads TGTGCCAGCACCACAAACCAGGGGGCGAATGAGCAGTTCTTC. Translation gives CASTTNQGANEQFF.

This clonotype was counted many times. The CDR3 spells CAISEMGTGGSNTEAFF. CDR3 nucleotide sequence: TGTGCCATCAGTGAGATGGGGACAGGGGGCTCGAACACTGAAGCTTTCTTT. The chain joins TRBV10-3 to TRBJ1-1, with TRBD1 identical over 12 bases. Germline CDR1 reads ENHRY; CDR2 reads SYGVKD. The V gene end was trimmed by 2 bases and the J gene end by 1 base; junction bases not matched to a gene: 5. The CDR3 consists of 17 residues.

This chain uses TRBV6-5 with TRBJ2-1; maybe TRBD2 (6 bases). This CDR3 is built from 15 residues. V lost 2 bases, J lost 10 bases, and 18 bases lay in between. Germline V gives CDR1 MNHEY, CDR2 SVGAGI. The chain's CDR3 is CASSYRLAGLGEQFF. CDR3 nucleotide sequence: TGTGCCAGCAGTTACCGTCTCGCGGGGCTGGGGGAGCAGTTCTTC.

This clonotype showed up many times. The J gene is TRBJ2-1, the V gene TRBV11-1, with 7 bases fitting TRBD1. Germline lookup yields CDR1 SGHAT and CDR2 FQDESV (reference sequence). CDR3 length: 15 residues. V lost 1 base, J lost 3 bases, and 3 bases stayed unmatched. The CDR3 DNA follows: TGTGCCAGCAGCTTAGAAGGGGGCCTCTACAATGAGCAGTTCTTC. Its translation: CASSLEGGLYNEQFF.

This clonotype is medium-sized by share. The chain couples TRBV19 to TRBJ2-2, with 10 bases aligning to TRBD1. The CDR3 is 15 residues long. The V gene's germline CDR1 is LNHDA and CDR2 SQIVND (reference sequence). The ends lost 6 bases at V and 4 bases at J; junction bases unmatched: 5. CDR3 sequence: CASSHGTGATGELFF. The CDR3 nucleotides are TGTGCCAGTAGCCACGGGACAGGGGCCACCGGGGAGCTGTTTTTT.

The CDR3 sequence is CAISGQGYDTEAFF. The CDR3 bases are TGTGCCATCAGTGGACAGGGGTACGACACTGAAGCTTTCTTT. The genes are TRBV10-3 and TRBJ1-1; 8 bases are a match to TRBD1. This CDR3 spans 14 amino acids. J gave up 3 bases and V 4 bases, and 4 bases lay outside the gene matches. CDR1 and CDR2 from the germline V gene are ENHRY and SYGVKD.

This clonotype was counted at least ten times. The V call is TRBV19, the J call TRBJ2-5; the match to TRBD2 covers 7 bases. Germline lookup yields CDR1 LNHDA and CDR2 SQIVND (reference sequence). The CDR3 consists of 12 residues. V trimming: 7 bases; J trimming: 3 bases; junction bases outside the gene matches: 2. CDR3 protein: CASTSGEETQYF. Written as DNA, the CDR3 is TGTGCCAGTACTAGCGGAGAAGAGACCCAGTACTTC.

Relative to its sample, this clonotype is medium-sized. This chain connects TRBV5-1 to TRBJ2-7; no firm D call. Germline CDR1 SGHRS, CDR2 YFSETQ. Trimming shortened V by 0 bases and J by 4 bases, and 14 bases separated the two germline ends. CDR3 size: 15 residues. The CDR3 region has the DNA TGCGCCAGCAGCTTGGATGGCGGACGCCAGTACGAGCAGTACTTC. Translating it yields CASSLDGGRQYEQYF.

Judged by abundance, this clonotype is medium-sized. The chain has TRBV19 and TRBJ2-3; TRBD2 might be the D (6 bases). This CDR3 is 14 amino acids long. Per germline, CDR1 LNHDA and CDR2 SQIVND (reference sequence). The V end was cut by 7 bases, the J end by 3 bases, with 14 bases between. In DNA, the CDR3 is TGTGCCAGTACCCCGGGAGTCGGGACAGATACGCAGTATTTT. Its translation: CASTPGVGTDTQYF.

The genes are TRBV19 and TRBJ2-1; 10 positions agree with TRBD2. V was clipped by 3 bases and J by 8 bases; unmatched bases: 4. CDR1 and CDR2 (germline): LNHDA, SQIVND (reference sequence). The CDR3 extends over 14 amino acids. For the CDR3, the DNA is TGTGCCAGTAGTATTGGGACTAGCGATGATGAGCAGTTCTTC. Protein sequence: CASSIGTSDDEQFF.